This entry is about one T cell receptor (beta chain). These data are taken from a study of shared clonotypes between healthy human individuals. The V gene lost 4 bases and the J gene lost 0 bases, with 14 bases spanning the gap. The CDR3 loop spans 16 amino acids. Germline-derived CDR1 and CDR2 are MDHEN and SYDVKM. The method was immunoSEQ multiplex PCR; TCRdb's version includes in-frame clones alone and lacks a portion of them. Of 1.5 million to 2.5 million clones listed, 85% to 95% are singletons. Naive-designated CD8 cells lacked CD45RO, were positively enriched for CCR7, and omitted terminally differentiated effector memory CD45RA+ cells.

The clonotype comes from a man between 18 and 35 years old in good health. The V gene is TRBV28, the J gene TRBJ2-3; D remains ambiguous. The material sequenced was naive CD8+ T cells sorted from blood. CDR3 sequence reads: CASSYPDGTSTDTQYF. CDR3 sequence (DNA): TGTGCCAGCAGTTATCCGGACGGAACTAGCACAGATACGCAGTATTTT.